These T cell receptor beta chains were read from a single sample in a study of shared clonotypes between healthy human individuals. Libraries were prepared by immunoSEQ multiplex PCR; TCRdb keeps only in-frame clonotypes and omits some of them. Found here are around 2,000,000 clones, about 95% of them singletons; the top ten hold 0.85% to 1.2%. Sequenced sample: naive CD8+ T cells sorted from blood. The receptors shown here come from a young man in good health. Each CDR3 is given without its conserved first and last residue.

V gene	CDR3 length	J gene	CDR3 protein
TRBV5-6	15	TRBJ2-3	ASSLGWVSASTDTQY
TRBV6-5	11	TRBJ1-1	ASNPWSGNEAF
TRBV11-2	12	TRBJ2-1	ASSKSGSYNEQF
TRBV19	9	TRBJ2-5	ASSTGTTQY
TRBV6-6	13	TRBJ2-3	ASSYSAGSTDTQY
TRBV7-2	14	TRBJ2-3	ASSSKDWDSTDTQY
TRBV4-1	12	TRBJ1-2	ASSQVGGAVGYT
TRBV6-5	13	TRBJ2-7	ASSPTGGLSYEQY
TRBV27	12	TRBJ2-1	ASSLGPGTSEQF
TRBV9	15	TRBJ2-5	ASSVGDRDSSTETQY
TRBV5-1	11	TRBJ1-1	ASSWDSNLEAF
TRBV10-1	15	TRBJ2-7	ASSENRIGGSLYEQY
TRBV7-8	15	TRBJ2-2	ASSPGLAGSGTGELF
TRBV28	12	TRBJ1-6	ASSLAGGGSPLH
TRBV4-1	12	TRBJ1-1	ASSPYGLNTEAF
TRBV5-8	14	TRBJ2-7	ASSLVLWAEGYEQY
TRBV5-1	17	TRBJ2-7	ASSPDLGPSGVISYEQY
TRBV29-1	12	TRBJ2-2	SVEDRDNTGELF
TRBV27	13	TRBJ2-2	ASSYGQGIGGELF
TRBV5-1	12	TRBJ2-7	ASSLAGTPYEQY
TRBV13	15	TRBJ1-4	ASSLMGTGATNEKLF
TRBV27	14	TRBJ2-1	ASSSISGGSYNEQF
TRBV7-8	12	TRBJ2-7	ASSPAGQVYEQY
TRBV7-9	11	TRBJ1-1	ASSRKNQIEAF
TRBV7-8	10	TRBJ2-7	ASSLDSTEQY
TRBV27	13	TRBJ2-5	ASSPSLLAGETQY
TRBV6-6	12	TRBJ2-5	ASSYAGLAETQY
TRBV7-9	14	TRBJ1-4	ASSLSIDRGKGELF
TRBV2	12	TRBJ2-3	ASNPTGPTDTQY
TRBV28	17	TRBJ2-7	ASRPGLAGVPPLSYEQY
TRBV27	14	TRBJ2-7	ASSLGLAGGAYEQY
TRBV15	13	TRBJ2-2	ATRAGGGGTGELF
TRBV4-3	12	TRBJ2-7	ASSQGLPGYEQY
TRBV4-2	11	TRBJ2-1	ASSQVRGTEQF
TRBV6-1	13	TRBJ2-1	ASSEGTTTRNEQF
TRBV2	14	TRBJ1-1	ASTPRGGQGFAEAF
TRBV13	14	TRBJ2-5	ASSANPRLAQETQY
TRBV30	13	TRBJ1-2	AWSRWTVEDHGYT
TRBV2	10	TRBJ2-5	ASRELRETQY
TRBV27	13	TRBJ2-5	ASSFSARGLETQY
TRBV20-1	9	TRBJ2-3	SAERTDTQY
TRBV6-5	12	TRBJ1-2	ASSYAGQGNGYT
TRBV9	16	TRBJ2-1	ASSVGPRRSISDNEQF
TRBV19	13	TRBJ2-6	ASSMTAAGANVLT
TRBV9	12	TRBJ1-5	ASSVGDSNQPQH
TRBV27	14	TRBJ2-1	ASSPLGAAGGNEQF
TRBV27	11	TRBJ1-5	ASSLFSNQPQH
TRBV7-8	11	TRBJ1-1	ASSSTPNTEAF
TRBV5-1	15	TRBJ2-7	ASSLLAGGLGSYEQY
TRBV18	11	TRBJ1-1	ASSQQGDGEAF
TRBV2	13	TRBJ2-7	ASSEALGTHYEQY